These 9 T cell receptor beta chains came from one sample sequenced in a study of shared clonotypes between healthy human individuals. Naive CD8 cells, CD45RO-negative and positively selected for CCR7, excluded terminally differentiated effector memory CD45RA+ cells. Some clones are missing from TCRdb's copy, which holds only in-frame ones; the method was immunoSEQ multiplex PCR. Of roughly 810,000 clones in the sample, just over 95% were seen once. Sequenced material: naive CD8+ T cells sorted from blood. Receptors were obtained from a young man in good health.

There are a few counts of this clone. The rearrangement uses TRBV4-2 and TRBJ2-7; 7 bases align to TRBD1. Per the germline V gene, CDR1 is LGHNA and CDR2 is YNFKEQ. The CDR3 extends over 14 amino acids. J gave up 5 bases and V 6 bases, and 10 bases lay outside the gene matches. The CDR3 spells CASSRNRGIHEQYF. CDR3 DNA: TGTGCCAGCAGTCGCAACAGGGGTATCCACGAGCAGTACTTC.

CDR3 amino acids: CASTPSGSLSDTQYF. For the CDR3, the DNA is TGTGCCAGCACACCTAGCGGGAGCTTGTCAGATACGCAGTATTTT. This chain connects TRBV2 to TRBJ2-3, with 10 bases that match TRBD2. V lost 7 bases and J lost 4; bases outside the gene matches: 8. CDR1 and CDR2 (germline): SNHLY, FYNNEI. The CDR3 totals 15 residues. Full variable domain (missing parts from reference TRBV2 and TRBJ2-3): EPEVTQTPSHQVTQMGQEVILRCVPISNHLYFYWYRQILGQKVEFLVSFYNNEISEKSEIFDDQFSVERPDGSNFTLKIRSTKLEDSAMYFCASTPSGSLSDTQYFGPGTRLTVL.

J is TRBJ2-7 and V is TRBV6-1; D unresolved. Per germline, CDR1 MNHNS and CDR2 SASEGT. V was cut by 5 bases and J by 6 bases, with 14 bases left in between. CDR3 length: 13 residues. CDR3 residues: CASSPVNNLEQYF. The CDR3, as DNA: TGTGCCAGCAGTCCGGTCAATAACCTCGAGCAGTACTTC.

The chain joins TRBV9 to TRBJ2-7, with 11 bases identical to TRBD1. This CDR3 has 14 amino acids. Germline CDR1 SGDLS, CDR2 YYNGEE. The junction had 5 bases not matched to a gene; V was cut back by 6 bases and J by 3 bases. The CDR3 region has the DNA TGTGCCAGCAACGCAGGGACAGGGGGCTACGAGCAGTACTTC. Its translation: CASNAGTGGYEQYF. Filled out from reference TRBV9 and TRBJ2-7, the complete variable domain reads DSGVTQTPKHLITATGQRVTLRCSPRSGDLSVYWYQQSLDQGLQFLIQYYNGEERAKGNILERFSAQQFPDLHSELNLSSLELGDSALYFCASNAGTGGYEQYFGPGTRLTVT.

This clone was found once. This chain's CDR3 is CASTGEGPNTGELFF. Written as DNA, the CDR3 is TGTGCCAGCACCGGGGAAGGCCCGAACACCGGGGAGCTGTTTTTT. V is TRBV7-9 and J is TRBJ2-2; TRBD2 is a possible D gene (5 bases). Trimming left V 7 bases short and J 0 bases short, with 12 bases between. The CDR3 is made up of 15 amino acids. Germline loops: CDR1 SEHNR, CDR2 FQNEAQ (reference sequence).

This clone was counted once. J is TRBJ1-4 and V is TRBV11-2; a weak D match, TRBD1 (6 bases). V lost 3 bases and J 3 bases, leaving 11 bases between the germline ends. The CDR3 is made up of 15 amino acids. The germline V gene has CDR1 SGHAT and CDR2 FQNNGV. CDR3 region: CASSFNGQSNEKLFF. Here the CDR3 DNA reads TGTGCCAGCAGCTTTAATGGACAGTCTAATGAAAAACTGTTTTTT.

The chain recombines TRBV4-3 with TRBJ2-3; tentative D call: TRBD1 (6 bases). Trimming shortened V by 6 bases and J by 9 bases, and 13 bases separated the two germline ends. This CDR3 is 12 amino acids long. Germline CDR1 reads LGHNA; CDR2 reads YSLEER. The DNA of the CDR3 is TGCGCCAGCAGGGGGGCGGGTGGCACGCAGTATTTT. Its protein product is CASRGAGGTQYF.

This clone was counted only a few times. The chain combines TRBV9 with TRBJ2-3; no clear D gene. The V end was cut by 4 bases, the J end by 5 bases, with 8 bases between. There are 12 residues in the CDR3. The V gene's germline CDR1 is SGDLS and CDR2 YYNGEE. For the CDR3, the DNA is TGTGCCAGCAGCCAAACTGTAGATACGCAGTATTTT. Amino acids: CASSQTVDTQYF.

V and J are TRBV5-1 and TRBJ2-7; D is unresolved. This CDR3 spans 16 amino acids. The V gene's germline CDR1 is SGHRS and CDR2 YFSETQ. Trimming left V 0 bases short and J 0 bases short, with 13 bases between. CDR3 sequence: CASSLAGSLHSYEQYF. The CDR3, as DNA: TGCGCCAGCAGCTTGGCCGGCTCTCTCCACTCCTACGAGCAGTACTTC. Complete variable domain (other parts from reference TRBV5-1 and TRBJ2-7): KAGVTQTPRYLIKTRGQQVTLSCSPISGHRSVSWYQQTPGQGLQFLFEYFSETQRNKGNFPGRFSGRQFSNSRSEMNVSTLELGDSALYLCASSLAGSLHSYEQYFGPGTRLTVT.